The TCR beta chain under discussion was sequenced for a study of T cells in Graves' hyperthyroidism and ophthalmopathy. Source material for PBMCs was less than 12 ml fresh peripheral blood. Points from the study as a whole: Expanded thyroid clonotypes (above 0.001) were mostly also found in blood.

This CDR3 is 14 amino acids long. With 1 base clipped from V and 5 bases from J, the junction kept 5 bases outside the gene matches. From germline, CDR1 is SGHRS and CDR2 YFSETQ. This clonotype has at least ten counts. What it recognizes is unknown. Amplified TCR beta CDR3 regions came from RNA transcripts. The HTBI primer set drove a first-round RT-PCR of the TCR CDR3. TCRdb re-called the multiplex PCR reads through MiXCR, storing one row per CDR3 protein. This sample has hundreds of thousands of distinct CDR3 sequences, with 14% to 15% found just once. The chain recombines TRBV5-1 with TRBJ2-7; TRBD1 matches 8 bases. The sample was blood. This TCR was recovered from a man aged 18 to 29 with Graves' ophthalmopathy. CDR3 residues: CASSLRQGNHEQYF. DNA of the CDR3: TGCGCCAGCAGCTTGAGACAGGGGAACCACGAGCAGTACTTC.